Only a few counts were recorded for the clone carrying this TCR beta chain. Its antigen is still unknown. This sample was included in a study of response to subunit inactivated influenza vaccine. Broader study findings: Authors suggested each seasonal influenza vaccination recruits few new T cells.

TCRdb used MiXCR to reprocess the RT-PCR reads, holding one entry per CDR3 protein. The table records roughly 540,000 distinct CDR3 sequences, 20% to 25% of them present only once. A further study also used this sample, focusing on T cells expressing NK-cell markers. As reported in that work: The TCR beta cDNA came from 5'RACE template switching with UMIs. It was sorted CD3+CD56+NKG2C+, CD3+CD56+NKG2C- and CD3+CD56-NKG2C+ T cells that supplied the TCR beta repertoires. Restriction of sorting to alpha-beta TCR T cells was accomplished in several experiments using an anti-gamma-delta TCR antibody. Dominant NKG2C+ clonotypes in roughly 6 donors made up about 1.0-7.0% of CD8+ T cells.

This TCR was recovered from a man between 50 and 59 years old who received an inactivated influenza vaccine. Source: CD4+ T cells sorted from PBMCs, taken 11 to 12 days after vaccination.

CDR3 residues: CATSRLGEVEQFF. In DNA, the CDR3 is TGTGCCACCAGCAGACTAGGCGAGGTTGAGCAGTTCTTC. This chain uses TRBV15 with TRBJ2-1; D is undetermined. The CDR3 consists of 13 residues. With 2 bases removed from V and 9 bases from J, the gap between germline ends came to 11 bases. The germline V gene encodes CDR1 LNHNV and CDR2 YYDKDF (reference sequence).